This TCR beta chain is drawn from a study of T cells in localized non-small cell lung cancer (dated by TCRdb to 2020 to 2021). Study-wide context: Comparing tumors with uninvolved tumor-adjacent lungs, the study looked at the T cell repertoires of over 200 patients with early-stage NSCLC. All 240 or so NSCLC patients in the cohort were treatment-naive and had localized lung tumors that were resected. NSCLC patients had a mean age of around 61 years, and more than 120 were male and 85 to 110 female. The study at large found these results: Longer overall survival was associated with higher blood T cell density, whereas shorter survival was associated with higher adjacent-lung clonality. A median of approximately 55 of the top 100 tumor clones were detected in paired uninvolved adjacent lung, and some 29 of these tumor clones were also found among the top 100 clones of the paired uninvolved adjacent lung. Since the design was exploratory, TCR variables were selected using unadjusted p-values with no false-discovery rate correction. Uninvolved tumor-adjacent lung showed the highest T cell clonality, higher than tumor, which suggests more focused antigenic responses in the uninvolved tumor-adjacent lung. Because multi-region sequencing of the tumors was not done, intratumor heterogeneity could not be ruled out.

Notes on this clone: What this receptor recognizes is not known. No base qualities exist here, and no much larger clone lies one base off it.

TCR beta CDR3 regions were sequenced from DNA using the immunoSEQ Assay. As for the authors' bioinformatics: To compute T cell density, TCR beta template counts were normalized to usable DNA, which was estimated by amplifying housekeeping genes. The preseqR package was used to estimate richness by extrapolating to 400,000 templates for PBMC samples and to 120,000 templates for tissue samples. Clonality was calculated as one minus Pielou's evenness. Tissue-enriched TCRs were identified by differential abundance testing using productive amino-acid clonotypes, minimum total count 5 and alpha 0.1. The Jaccard Index and the Morisita Overlap Index were used to measure how much the repertoires overlapped between compartments. GLIPH clustered TCR beta CDR3s with public tetramer-defined viral CDR3s; viral motifs required at least three viral sequences plus V-gene enrichment. What TCRdb holds here is the immuneACCESS table cut down to in-frame rearrangements. Part of the clones is not present; checked against another copy, under half of the missing clones reflect an unresolved V gene, and the others are unexplained. V, J and clone size were drawn from that table, and D and trimming were deduced from the DNA. In all, the sample holds about 23,000 clones, and less than 95% of those were seen once. The ten largest clones represent about 7% of the sample.

At diagnosis, tumor, uninvolved tumor-adjacent lung and peripheral blood were collected and then preserved as a mix of FFPE and fresh-frozen material. For TCR repertoire profiling, blood samples were analyzed in the form of peripheral blood mononuclear cells. Material: peripheral blood, obtained before any cancer treatment. The sequence was collected from a woman aged 40-70 years with stage I lung adenocarcinoma.

The CDR3 corresponds to CASSLATGIGYTF. The bases are TGCGCCAGCAGCTTGGCGACAGGGATTGGCTACACCTTC. The rearrangement joined TRBV5-1 to TRBJ1-2; TRBD1 agrees with 7 junctional bases. Including cysteine and phenylalanine, the CDR3 has 13 amino acids. Only the CDR3 region is kept as DNA, spanning 39 bases read in frame from base 1. Via the germline V gene, CDR1 is SGHRS and CDR2 YFSETQ. V is cut back by 0 bases and J by 7 bases, with 3 bases in the junction unmatched.